Following are 31 T cell receptor beta chains from one sample sequenced in a study of T-cell memory formation after mild COVID-19. TCRdb re-analysed the 5' RACE reads in MiXCR, keeping a single row per CDR3 protein. The repertoire holds 550,000 to 650,000 distinct CDR3 sequences, with 15% to 20% as singletons. The sequenced sample was PBMCs or a T cell subset sorted from them (not recorded which). The receptors derive from an adult woman who had mild COVID-19 (a few samples of this study predate the infection). Cell type and time point are not known.

V and J are TRBV3-1 and TRBJ2-3; D is unclear. V was trimmed by 2 bases and J by 4 bases, leaving 4 bases between them. The germline gives CDR1 LGHDT, CDR2 YNNKEL (reference sequence). There are 12 residues in the CDR3. In DNA form, the CDR3 reads TGTGCCAGCAGCCAAAACCCAGATACGCAGTATTTT. Protein sequence: CASSQNPDTQYF.

This clonotype was recorded a few times. V usage is TRBV5-1 and J usage is TRBJ2-4, with 10 nucleotides matching TRBD2. Per germline, CDR1 SGHRS and CDR2 YFSETQ. CDR3 length: 18 amino acids. V shed 1 base, J shed 0 bases, and the junction held 7 bases outside the gene matches. The CDR3 here is CASSLTSGILLAKNIQYF. The CDR3 region has the DNA TGCGCCAGCAGCTTGACTAGCGGGATATTGCTAGCCAAAAACATTCAGTACTTC.

This clonotype has a single count. This chain links TRBV15 with TRBJ1-1; D not certain. The V gene lost 0 bases and the J gene lost 1 base, with 9 bases spanning the gap. The CDR3 consists of 15 residues. Germline V gene sequence: CDR1 LNHNV, CDR2 YYDKDF (reference sequence). This chain's CDR3 is CATSRDLVGNTEAFF. CDR3 in DNA: TGTGCCACCAGCAGAGATCTGGTAGGGAACACTGAAGCTTTCTTT.

This clonotype occurred a few times. V is TRBV24-1 and J is TRBJ1-1; 9 nucleotides agree with TRBD1. The CDR3 is 13 amino acids. Germline values: CDR1 KGHDR, CDR2 SFDVKD. After removal of 4 bases from V and 12 bases from J, the junction contained 8 bases not matched to a gene. CDR3 amino acids: CATSEQGARGTFF. CDR3 DNA sequence: TGTGCCACCAGTGAACAGGGGGCGCGTGGAACTTTCTTT.

The table lists this clonotype with a few counts. The chain has TRBV5-1 and TRBJ2-7; D possibly corresponds to TRBD1 (6 bases). The CDR3 contains 14 residues. V lost 1 base, J lost 3 bases, and 11 bases lay in between. Germline assignment: CDR1 SGHRS and CDR2 YFSETQ. CDR3 sequence (DNA): TGCGCCAGCAGCTTGTCAGGGGACCTCTACGAGCAGTACTTC. Translating gives CASSLSGDLYEQYF.

Here the CDR3 reads CASILGENTEAFF. CDR3 nucleotides: TGTGCCAGCATCCTCGGGGAGAACACTGAAGCTTTCTTT. V usage is TRBV12-3 or TRBV12-4 and J usage is TRBJ1-1; D gene ambiguous. This CDR3 is 13 amino acids long. Trimming removed 7 bases from V and 1 base from J, with 10 bases in between.

The gene calls are TRBV6-2 or TRBV6-3 and TRBJ2-7; D is uncertain. Trimming cost V 4 bases and J 0 bases, with 13 bases left between them. Per germline, CDR1 MNHEY and CDR2 SVGEGT. This CDR3 is 15 amino acids long. CDR3 sequence (DNA): TGTGCCAGCAGTTCGCCTTTTAAGCACTCCTACGAGCAGTACTTC. This gives the protein CASSSPFKHSYEQYF.

The V gene is TRBV4-2, the J gene TRBJ2-1; either TRBD1 or TRBD2 may fit D (6 bases each). Germline CDR1 and CDR2: LGHNA and YNFKEQ. The CDR3 runs 12 residues. V was cut by 5 bases and J by 10 bases, with 12 bases left in between. CDR3 amino acids: CASSGGGREQFF. CDR3 sequence (DNA): TGTGCCAGCAGCGGAGGGGGGCGGGAGCAGTTCTTC.

This chain uses TRBV14 with TRBJ2-7, with D perhaps assigned TRBD1 or TRBD2 (5 bases each). The germline V and J ends were trimmed by 1 base and 6 bases, with 19 bases remaining between them. Germline V gives CDR1 SGHDN, CDR2 FVKESK. The CDR3 length is 16 residues. CDR3 nucleotides: TGTGCCAGCAGCCAAGTCGGGACCCTGGTGGGATTCGAGCAGTACTTC. This sequence encodes CASSQVGTLVGFEQYF.

The rearrangement uses TRBV3-1 and TRBJ1-2; D gene uncertain. Per germline, CDR1 LGHDT and CDR2 YNNKEL (reference sequence). V lost 1 base to trimming and J lost 4 bases, with 10 bases between them. The length of the CDR3 is 14 residues. CDR3 nucleotides: TGTGCCAGCAGCCAAGTCGCGGGGAGCTATGGCTACACCTTC. As protein: CASSQVAGSYGYTF.

This clonotype has more than one count but fewer than ten. The chain joins TRBV6-2 or TRBV6-3 to TRBJ2-7; D unclear. Trimming stripped 2 bases from V and 4 bases from J, with 12 bases between. From germline, CDR1 is MNHEY and CDR2 SVGEGT. CDR3 length equals 14 residues. The CDR3 DNA follows: TGTGCCAGCAGTTACCCTGACGGCTTTTACGAGCAGTACTTC. Its translation: CASSYPDGFYEQYF.

The V and J genes are TRBV7-9 and TRBJ1-4; TRBD1 matches 9 bases. This CDR3 contains 15 residues. With V trimmed by 8 bases and J by 5 bases, 9 bases remained unmatched. Germline V gives CDR1 SEHNR, CDR2 FQNEAQ (reference sequence). The CDR3, as DNA: TGTGCCAGCGGTTCCCCGGGACAGGGAAATGAAAAACTGTTTTTT. Translated, it gives CASGSPGQGNEKLFF.

This clonotype was seen ten or more times. This chain joins TRBV4-3 and TRBJ2-5; D tentatively fits TRBD1 or TRBD2 (7 bases each). Germline V CDR1 and CDR2: LGHNA, YSLEER. Trimming stripped 1 base from V and 3 bases from J, with 15 bases between. The CDR3 runs 16 residues. The CDR3 loop is CASSQGAGGGEETQYF. For the CDR3, the DNA is TGCGCCAGCAGCCAAGGCGCAGGGGGAGGGGAAGAGACCCAGTACTTC.

The table lists this clonotype with a few counts. V and J are TRBV12-3 or TRBV12-4 and TRBJ1-5, with D tentatively TRBD1 (6 bases). CDR3 length: 15 residues. Trimming cost V 3 bases and J 2 bases, with 11 bases left between them. In nucleotides, the CDR3 is TGTGCCAGCAGTTTCGAACAGGGTCGCAATCAGCCCCAGCATTTT. This sequence encodes CASSFEQGRNQPQHF.

This clonotype was seen a handful of times. The genes are TRBV7-2 and TRBJ2-7; TRBD2 aligns across 9 bases. With V trimmed by 4 bases and J by 6 bases, 10 bases remained unmatched. CDR3 length: 15 amino acids. Germline V gene data show CDR1 as SGHTA and CDR2 as FQGNSA. Here the CDR3 DNA reads TGTGCCAGCAGCTCCGAGGGACTAGCCGGGAGCGAGCAGTACTTC. As protein: CASSSEGLAGSEQYF.

The CDR3 nucleotides read TGCAGTGCTAGGAAGACAGTCGAGCAGTACTTC. It codes for CSARKTVEQYF. V and J are TRBV20-1 and TRBJ2-7; possible D gene TRBD1, 5 bases. The CDR3 spans 11 residues. Germline CDR1 reads DFQATT; CDR2 reads SNEGSKA (reference sequence). With 3 bases removed from V and 6 bases from J, the gap between germline ends came to 9 bases.

This clonotype has more than one count but fewer than ten. The J gene is TRBJ2-5, the V gene TRBV7-9; the D is unclear. Between the trimmed V and J ends, which lost 5 bases and 5 bases, there was a span of 9 bases. The CDR3 has 12 amino acids. Germline loops: CDR1 SEHNR, CDR2 FQNEAQ (reference sequence). CDR3 in DNA: TGTGCCAGCAGCACCGTAGGTGAGACCCAGTACTTC. Translated: CASSTVGETQYF.

J is TRBJ2-5 and V is TRBV19; TRBD2 agrees at 9 bases. Germline lookup yields CDR1 LNHDA and CDR2 SQIVND (reference sequence). The V gene end was trimmed by 9 bases and the J gene end by 5 bases; junction bases not matched to a gene: 10. The CDR3 spans 14 residues. This chain's CDR3 is CASNPGLAFETQYF. The CDR3 nucleotides read TGTGCCAGCAACCCGGGACTAGCTTTCGAGACCCAGTACTTC.

J is TRBJ1-1 and V is TRBV19, with D possibly being TRBD1 (5 bases). With 2 bases removed from V and 6 bases from J, the gap between germline ends came to 13 bases. Germline V lookup: CDR1 LNHDA, CDR2 SQIVND (reference sequence). The CDR3 is 14 residues long. CDR3 coding DNA: TGTGCCAGTAGTATAAGAAGGGGATCGCCTGAAGCTTTCTTT. Translating gives CASSIRRGSPEAFF.

The chain employs TRBV24-1 and TRBJ2-1; TRBD1 matches 8 bases. The CDR3 is 16 residues long. Germline trimming cut 2 bases from V and 9 bases from J; bases unmatched to any gene: 11. The V gene's germline CDR1 is KGHDR and CDR2 SFDVKD. The CDR3 region is CATSDSRSGQGGEQFF. The CDR3 DNA reads as TGTGCCACCAGTGATTCACGCTCCGGACAGGGCGGTGAGCAGTTCTTC.

This clonotype was observed a few times. The chain uses TRBV12-5 and TRBJ1-3; D is uncertain. The V and J ends lost 0 bases and 6 bases respectively, with 0 bases between them. This CDR3 has 11 residues. Germline CDR1 reads LGHNT; CDR2 reads FRNRAP. The CDR3 DNA is TGTGCTAGTGGTTTGGTAAACACCATATATTTT. It codes for CASGLVNTIYF.

The rearrangement links TRBV5-1 to TRBJ2-3; D may correspond to TRBD1 or TRBD2 (5 bases each). The V gene lost 4 bases and the J gene lost 1 base, with 22 bases spanning the gap. The germline CDR1 and CDR2 sequences are SGHRS and YFSETQ. The CDR3 consists of 18 residues. The CDR3 region is CASSHGSLGESGTDTQYF. Here the CDR3 DNA reads TGCGCCAGCAGCCACGGTTCATTAGGGGAGTCTGGCACAGATACGCAGTATTTT.

The V and J genes are TRBV30 and TRBJ1-5; D gene uncertain. Germline loops: CDR1 GTSNPN, CDR2 SVGIG (reference sequence). The CDR3 loop spans 16 amino acids. The V end was cut by 0 bases, the J end by 2 bases, with 14 bases between. This CDR3 is CAWSVPEGWGNQPQHF. The CDR3 DNA reads as TGTGCCTGGAGTGTACCCGAGGGTTGGGGCAATCAGCCCCAGCATTTT.

This clonotype was seen a few times. The gene calls are TRBV7-9 and TRBJ1-2; D unclear. The CDR3 has 15 amino acids. The V and J ends lost 1 base and 3 bases respectively, with 12 bases between them. The germline V gene has CDR1 SEHNR and CDR2 FQNEAQ (reference sequence). The CDR3 DNA reads TGTGCCAGCAGCTTAGAAGTATGGGGAGACTATGGCTACACCTTC. This gives the protein CASSLEVWGDYGYTF.

Ten or more counts support this clonotype. The gene calls are TRBV5-1 and TRBJ2-1, with D hard to call. Between the trimmed V and J ends, which lost 2 bases and 1 base, there was a span of 13 bases. This CDR3 region has 16 residues. Germline V gene sequence: CDR1 SGHRS, CDR2 YFSETQ. CDR3 bases: TGCGCCAGCAGCTTCGGGTCGAGAGGTTCCTACAATGAGCAGTTCTTC. It codes for CASSFGSRGSYNEQFF.

This chain uses TRBV7-2 with TRBJ2-1; D may be TRBD2 (6 bases). Germline values: CDR1 SGHTA, CDR2 FQGNSA. V dropped 1 base and J dropped 0 bases, with 13 bases sitting between them. This CDR3 is built from 17 residues. DNA of the CDR3: TGTGCCAGCAGCTTAGGAGGGACTTACTTCTCCTACAATGAGCAGTTCTTC. It yields the protein CASSLGGTYFSYNEQFF.

This sequence joins TRBV18 and TRBJ2-5, with D hard to call. V lost 2 bases to trimming and J lost 5 bases, with 9 bases between them. Germline V gives CDR1 KGHSH, CDR2 LQKENI. The CDR3 sequence is 13 residues long. This CDR3 is CASSPVVSETQYF. CDR3 bases: TGTGCCAGCTCACCAGTGGTTTCTGAGACCCAGTACTTC.

The chain couples TRBV10-3 to TRBJ2-7, with a possible D match to TRBD1 (5 bases). V was trimmed by 6 bases and J by 5 bases, leaving 14 bases between them. CDR3 length: 13 amino acids. Germline V gene lookup returns CDR1 ENHRY and CDR2 SYGVKD. CDR3 nucleotides: TGTGCCATCAGCCCCAGGGTGGTCGACGAGCAGTACTTC. It is translated as CAISPRVVDEQYF.

The chain uses TRBV7-6 and TRBJ2-2; 7 bases agree with TRBD2. Per germline, CDR1 SGHVS and CDR2 FNYEAQ. Unmatched junction bases numbered 5, after V lost 0 bases and J lost 7 bases. The length of the CDR3 is 15 residues. The CDR3 DNA is TGTGCCAGCAGCTTAGCTCAGCGGGGTGGCGGGGAGCTGTTTTTT. As protein: CASSLAQRGGGELFF.

The table lists this clonotype with a few counts. The V call is TRBV30, the J call TRBJ2-5, with D possibly matching TRBD1 (6 bases). Germline assignment: CDR1 GTSNPN and CDR2 SVGIG (reference sequence). The CDR3 is 15 residues long. V lost 4 bases and J 2 bases, leaving 17 bases between the germline ends. CDR3 sequence reads: CAWKKRQAPQETQYF. CDR3 sequence (DNA): TGTGCCTGGAAGAAACGACAGGCACCTCAAGAGACCCAGTACTTC.

The V call is TRBV11-3, the J call TRBJ2-5; the D call may be TRBD1 or TRBD2 (5 bases each). Trimming took 2 bases from V and 0 from J, leaving 13 bases between them. The CDR3 is 16 amino acids. The germline gives CDR1 SGHNT, CDR2 YENEEA. The CDR3 reads CASSLPGTLYQETQYF. As DNA, the CDR3 is TGTGCCAGCAGCTTACCAGGGACCCTGTACCAAGAGACCCAGTACTTC.